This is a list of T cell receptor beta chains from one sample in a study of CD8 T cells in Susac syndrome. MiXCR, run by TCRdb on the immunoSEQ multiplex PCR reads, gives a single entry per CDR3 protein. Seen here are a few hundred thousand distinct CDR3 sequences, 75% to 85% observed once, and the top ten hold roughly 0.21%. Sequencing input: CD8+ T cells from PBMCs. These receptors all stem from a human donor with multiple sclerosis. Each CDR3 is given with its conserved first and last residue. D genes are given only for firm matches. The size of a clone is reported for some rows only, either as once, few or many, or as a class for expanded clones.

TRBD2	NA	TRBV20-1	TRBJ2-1	TGCAGTGCTAGAGACCCCCGGACTAGCGGGCCAAGAAAGATCTACAATGAGCAGTTCTTC	CSARDPRTSGPRKIYNEQFF
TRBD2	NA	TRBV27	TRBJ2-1	TGTGCCAGCAGTTTCGGACTAGCGGGGAACAATGAGCAGTTCTTC	CASSFGLAGNNEQFF
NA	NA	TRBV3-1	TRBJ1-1	TGTGCCAGCAGCCAAGATCTAGGAGCGAACACTGAAGCTTTCTTT	CASSQDLGANTEAFF
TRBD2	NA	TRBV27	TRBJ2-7	TGTGCCAGCGGGACTAGCGGGAGAGGTAGGGAGCAGTACTTC	CASGTSGRGREQYF
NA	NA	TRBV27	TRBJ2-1	TGTGCCAGCAGTTTAGAACTGAGGGGGGACAATGAGCAGTTCTTC	CASSLELRGDNEQFF
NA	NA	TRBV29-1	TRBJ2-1	TGCAGCGTTGAGGAGGAAGGTTATGAGCAGTTCTTC	CSVEEEGYEQFF
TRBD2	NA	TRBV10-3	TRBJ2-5	TGTGCCATCGTTCGGGGGGAAGAGACCCAGTACTTC	CAIVRGEETQYF
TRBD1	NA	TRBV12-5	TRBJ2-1	TGTGCTAGTGGTTTTGGGACAGGATCCGCCAATGAGCAGTTCTTC	CASGFGTGSANEQFF
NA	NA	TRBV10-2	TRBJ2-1	TGCGCCAGCAGTGAGGGGGTAGCGGACCGGCAGCAGTTCTTC	CASSEGVADRQQFF
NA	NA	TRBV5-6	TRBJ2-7	TGTGCCAGCAGTCAAGGCCACACTAGCCCCACCTACGAGCAGTACTTC	CASSQGHTSPTYEQYF
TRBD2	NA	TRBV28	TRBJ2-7	TGTGCCAGCAGTTTATTCGCGGGGAGGGCCTACGAGCAGTACTTC	CASSLFAGRAYEQYF
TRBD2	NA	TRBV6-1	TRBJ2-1	TGTGCCAGCAGCCATACAGCGGGACCTCCCTCCAATGAGCAGTTCTTC	CASSHTAGPPSNEQFF
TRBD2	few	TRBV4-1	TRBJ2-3	TGCGCCAGCAGCCAAGGTCCTAGCGGGATGACAGATACGCAGTATTTT	CASSQGPSGMTDTQYF
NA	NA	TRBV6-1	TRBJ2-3	TGTGCCAGCACGGGTCGCTCGGTAGATACGCAGTATTTT	CASTGRSVDTQYF